This T cell receptor (beta chain) was captured by sequencing in a study of tumor and adjacent non-tumor tissue in lung cancer. Study summary: Histology: around twelve adenocarcinoma, a couple of squamous cell carcinoma, 1 small cell lung cancer.

Concerning this clonotype: Its specificity is unknown. A much larger clone is a single base away; this may be a read error.

The germline CDR1 and CDR2 sequences are DFQATT and SNEGSKA (reference sequence). V was trimmed by 2 bases and J by 7 bases, leaving 15 bases between them. The CDR3 is 14 amino acids. Study-level findings and limits: Normal lung showed higher cumulative top 100 clone frequency than tumor.

Three rounds of nested PCR, following a modified ARM-PCR protocol, produced the TCRbeta library. TCRdb recomputed calls from the multiplex PCR reads with MiXCR, one row per CDR3 protein. The sample lists around 200,000 distinct CDR3 sequences, 71% occurring once. RNA was extracted from bulk tissue without any cell sorting. Donors were chemotherapy-naive, newly diagnosed lung cancer surgical patients in China, August–late 2014. This chain links TRBV20-1 with TRBJ1-5; weak D call: TRBD1 (6 bases). The specimen sequenced was lung tumor tissue. The TCR originated in a man aged 55 to 70 with non-small cell lung cancer. The CDR3 nucleotides are TGCAGTGCTAGAACTACAGGGACGTGGCAGCCCCAGCATTTT. This encodes CSARTTGTWQPQHF.